Listed here are 8 T cell receptor beta chains from one sample, sequenced in a study of tumor-infiltrating lymphocytes in primary liver carcinoma. RNA and DNA were co-extracted from about 19-30 mg of unsorted bulk tissue. With 400 to 550 ng total RNA as template and a constant-region primer, TCR beta cDNA was made. The TCR beta library was amplified through three nested multiplex PCR rounds in a modified ARM-PCR procedure. Both of the initial two PCR rounds ran for approximately 11 cycles and employed TRBV1-TRBV30 forward primers alongside a C-beta reverse primer. TCRdb re-analysed the multiplex PCR reads in MiXCR, keeping a single row per CDR3 protein. The profile covers approximately 53,000 distinct CDR3 sequences, with about 80% appearing a single time and about 24% taken by the ten largest. Sequenced input: liver tumor tissue from sampling region 5. The subset was: tumor region T5, tumor centre. The receptor set was obtained from a man aged 35-49 years with primary liver carcinoma and hepatitis B virus infection.

This clonotype was counted a single time. A read error is likely, as this CDR3 ends without the conserved phenylalanine or tryptophan. The chain's CDR3 is CASSFLGTSGTKNTQYL. CDR3 nucleotides: TGTGCCAGCAGCTTTCTCGGGACTAGTGGGACAAAAAACACTCAGTACCTC. This chain links TRBV11-1 with TRBJ2-4, with 8 bases matching TRBD2. CDR3 length: 17 residues. Per the germline V gene, CDR1 is SGHAT and CDR2 is FQDESV (reference sequence).

The chain carries TRBV29-1 and TRBJ1-2, with D possibly TRBD1 on 5 matching bases. CDR1 is SQVTM, CDR2 ANQGSEA, per germline. The CDR3 contains 13 residues. For the CDR3, the DNA is TGCAGTGCCAACCAGGGATGCGACTATGGCTACACCTTC. Translating it yields CSANQGCDYGYTF.

For this clonotype: The CDR3 does not close with the conserved phenylalanine or tryptophan, likely indicating a read error. This rearrangement joins TRBV5-4 to TRBJ2-1; 13 positions match TRBD2. This CDR3 is built from 17 residues. CDR1 SGHNT and CDR2 YYREEE come from the germline V gene (reference sequence). The CDR3 region is CASSLATSGRLYSEQFL. The CDR3 bases are TGTGCCAGCAGCCTCGCGACTAGCGGGAGGCTCTACAGTGAGCAGTTCTTA.

As for this clonotype: The junction does not match germline at one end; this may be a read error. The J gene is TRBJ1-1, the V gene TRBV5-1; D not certain. The germline V gene encodes CDR1 SGHRS and CDR2 YFSETQ. The CDR3 consists of 14 residues. CDR3 sequence (DNA): TGCGCCAGCAGATTGGCCGGGAGGTACACTGAAGCTTTCTTT. Translation gives CASRLAGRYTEAFF. Using reference TRBV5-1 and TRBJ1-1 for the parts outside the CDR3, the full variable domain is KAGVTQTPRYLIKTRGQQVTLSCSPISGHRSVSWYQQTPGQGLQFLFEYFSETQRNKGNFPGRFSGRQFSNSRSEMNVSTLELGDSALYLCASRLAGRYTEAFFGQGTRLTVV.

Regarding this clonotype: One junction end does not reproduce the germline sequence, and a read error may be involved. The rearrangement joins TRBV5-6 to TRBJ2-5, with 7 bases lining up with TRBD1. Germline-derived CDR1 and CDR2 are SGHDT and YYEEEE. This CDR3 contains 13 residues. The CDR3 nucleotides read TGTGCTAGCAGCATGGGACAGCAAGAGACCCAGTACTTC. Translated, it gives CASSMGQQETQYF.

Notes on this clonotype: No conserved phenylalanine or tryptophan is present at the end of the CDR3, so a read error is the likely explanation. The chain has TRBV28 and TRBJ1-4; D remains unclear. CDR3 length equals 14 residues. Looked up from germline, CDR1 is MDHEN and CDR2 is SYDVKM. V lost 5 bases and J lost 8, with 15 bases in between. CDR3 sequence (DNA): TGTGCCAGCAGTCCGCCGTCGGGAGGCGAAAAACTGTTTTTG. It encodes CASSPPSGGEKLFL.

In its sample, this clonotype was seen a few times. A read error may account for a junction end that differs from germline. This rearrangement joins TRBV10-3 to TRBJ2-7, with 9 nucleotides matching TRBD2. The CDR3 is 18 residues long. The germline V gene encodes CDR1 ENHRY and CDR2 SYGVKD. Here the CDR3 DNA reads TGTGCCATCAGGGCTCCCCCCGGGACTAGCCTTACGTCTGTCGAGCAGTACTTT. Its translation is CAIRAPPGTSLTSVEQYF.

As for this clonotype: Sequence at one end of the junction differs from germline and may be a read error. The chain links TRBV11-1 to TRBJ2-1; 11 nucleotides match TRBD2. The germline V gene encodes CDR1 SGHAT and CDR2 FQDESV (reference sequence). This CDR3 contains 20 residues. The CDR3 DNA reads TGTGCCAGTAGCATAGGAAAGACTAGCGGGGTCTCACGGTTCGGCAATGAGCAGCTCTTC. Protein: CASSIGKTSGVSRFGNEQLF.